Below, 13 T cell receptor beta chains from the same sample are listed, as sequenced in a study of cytomegalovirus exposure and HLA in healthy donors. Vbeta (60) and Jbeta (13) primers were used in the PCR. Assay used: immunoSEQ multiplex PCR; TCRdb lists only in-frame clones, some missing. The sample lists around 130,000 clones, around three quarters occurring once. Sequencing used PBMCs. The receptors shown here come from a young man in good health and CMV-seronegative.

V and J are TRBV28 and TRBJ1-2, with D maybe TRBD1 (6 bases). CDR1 is MDHEN and CDR2 is SYDVKM in the germline V gene. V was cut by 5 bases and J by 8 bases, with 21 bases left in between. This CDR3 region has 15 residues. The CDR3 region is CASSKDRQQLRGYTF. The CDR3 DNA follows: TGTGCCAGCAGTAAGGACAGACAGCAATTGCGGGGCTACACCTTC.

This chain joins TRBV28 and TRBJ2-2, with 10 bases lining up with TRBD2. This CDR3 contains 17 residues. Germline values: CDR1 MDHEN, CDR2 SYDVKM. After removal of 8 bases from V and 8 bases from J, the junction contained 17 bases not matched to a gene. In DNA form, the CDR3 reads TGTGCCAGCTCCCCGGCAGGCCTAGCGGGGGCTAAGGGGGAGCTGTTTTTT. It codes for CASSPAGLAGAKGELFF.

The chain carries TRBV18 and TRBJ1-1; D ambiguous. The V gene lost 3 bases and the J gene lost 1 base, with 15 bases spanning the gap. CDR1 is KGHSH and CDR2 is LQKENI in the germline V gene. The CDR3 is 16 residues long. CDR3 sequence: CASSPSVGGGNTEAFF. The CDR3, as DNA: TGTGCCAGCTCACCGAGTGTCGGTGGCGGGAACACTGAAGCTTTCTTT.

The V and J genes are TRBV10-3 and TRBJ2-1; 8 nucleotides match TRBD2. The V and J ends lost 5 bases and 1 base, in that order; junction bases with no gene match: 7. The CDR3 length is 16 residues. Germline V CDR1 and CDR2: ENHRY, SYGVKD. Here the CDR3 reads CAISRPGLGSYNEQFF. DNA for the CDR3: TGTGCCATCAGTCGCCCGGGACTAGGTTCCTACAATGAGCAGTTCTTC.

Here the CDR3 DNA reads TGCGCCAGCAGCTTAGGAGTTTCTGAAGCTTTCTTT. Translation gives CASSLGVSEAFF. This rearrangement joins TRBV5-1 to TRBJ1-1; D not certain. The CDR3 contains 12 residues. Per the germline V gene, CDR1 is SGHRS and CDR2 is YFSETQ. Trimming removed 2 bases at V and 6 bases at J, with 8 bases between.

The sample holds one count of this clone. This chain joins TRBV9 and TRBJ2-5; the match to TRBD2 covers 8 bases. The CDR3 loop spans 16 amino acids. Per germline, CDR1 SGDLS and CDR2 YYNGEE. V lost 0 bases and J lost 1; bases outside the gene matches: 5. The CDR3 DNA reads TGTGCCAGCAGCGTAGGAGCGGGGGCTCTCCAAGAGACCCAGTACTTC. Protein sequence: CASSVGAGALQETQYF.

J is TRBJ2-2 and V is TRBV21-1; no check of the table's D call, TRBD1, against the DNA was made. TRBV21-1 constitutes a pseudogene. The CDR3 length is 19 residues. CDR3 DNA: TGTGCCAGCAGCAAAGATGGTGCCACTTCCAAATCAGGCACCGGGGAGCTGTTTTTT. Amino acids: CASSKDGATSKSGTGELFF.

There are a few counts of this clone. The genes are TRBV14 and TRBJ2-1; 9 positions match TRBD2. CDR3 length: 18 residues. V lost 2 bases, J lost 7 bases, and 15 bases stayed unmatched. Germline lookup yields CDR1 SGHDN and CDR2 FVKESK. The CDR3 coding sequence is TGTGCCAGCAGCCAAAGAGGACGACAGCGGGGGGCAGGGAATGAGCAGTTCTTC. Its protein product is CASSQRGRQRGAGNEQFF.

The chain has TRBV6-4 and TRBJ1-5; maybe TRBD1 (6 bases). Germline V gene lookup returns CDR1 MRHNA and CDR2 SNTAGT. The CDR3 runs 15 residues. V was pared by 7 bases and J by 0 bases, with 13 bases between. CDR3 protein: CASKKDSYSNQPQHF. CDR3 in DNA: TGTGCCAGCAAAAAGGACAGTTATAGCAATCAGCCCCAGCATTTT.

The chain joins TRBV6-6 to TRBJ1-5; maybe TRBD1 (5 bases). Per germline, CDR1 MNHNY and CDR2 SVGAGI (reference sequence). V shed 7 bases and J shed 0 bases, with 10 bases lying between them. The length of the CDR3 is 14 residues. This chain's CDR3 is CASIRGLSNQPQHF. The CDR3 DNA reads as TGTGCCAGCATTCGGGGACTTAGCAATCAGCCCCAGCATTTT.

V and J are TRBV30 and TRBJ2-7, with D possibly matching TRBD1 (5 bases). V was cut by 5 bases and J by 0 bases, with 14 bases left in between. The CDR3 runs to 14 residues. Germline CDR1 is GTSNPN and CDR2 is SVGIG (reference sequence). The CDR3 nucleotides read TGTGCCTGGGGGGTGGGGCATGGCTCCTACGAGCAGTACTTC. Translation gives CAWGVGHGSYEQYF.

The chain joins TRBV5-1 to TRBJ2-3, with 13 bases that match TRBD2. The CDR3 contains 16 residues. The V segment lost 4 bases and the J segment 5 bases; nucleotides outside the gene matches: 7. Germline V gene data show CDR1 as SGHRS and CDR2 as YFSETQ. The chain's CDR3 is CASSPRGTSGEDTQYF. For the CDR3, the DNA is TGCGCCAGCAGCCCGAGAGGGACTAGCGGGGAAGATACGCAGTATTTT.

The chain combines TRBV7-2 with TRBJ2-1, with D hard to call. From germline, CDR1 is SGHTA and CDR2 FQGNSA. The germline V and J ends were trimmed by 10 bases and 7 bases, with 11 bases remaining between them. This CDR3 is 11 amino acids long. DNA of the CDR3: TGTGCCACCCTCCGGGTGAATGAGCAGTTCTTC. Translated, it gives CATLRVNEQFF.